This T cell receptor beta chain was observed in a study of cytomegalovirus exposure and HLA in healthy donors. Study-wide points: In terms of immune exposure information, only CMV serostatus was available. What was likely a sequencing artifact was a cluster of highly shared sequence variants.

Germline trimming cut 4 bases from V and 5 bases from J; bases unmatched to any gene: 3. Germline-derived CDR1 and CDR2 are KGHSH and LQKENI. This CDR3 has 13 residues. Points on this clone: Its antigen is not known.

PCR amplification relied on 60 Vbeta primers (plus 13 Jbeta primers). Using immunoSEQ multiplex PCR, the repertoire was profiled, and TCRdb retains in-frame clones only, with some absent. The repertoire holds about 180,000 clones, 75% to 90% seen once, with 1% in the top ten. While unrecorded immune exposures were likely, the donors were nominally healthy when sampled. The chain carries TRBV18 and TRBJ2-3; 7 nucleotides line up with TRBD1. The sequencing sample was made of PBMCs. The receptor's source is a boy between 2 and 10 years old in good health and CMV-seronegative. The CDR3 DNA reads TGTGCCAGCTCACGTGACAGGGTAGATACGCAGTATTTT. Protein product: CASSRDRVDTQYF.